A single sample is the source of the 30 T cell receptor beta chains below, sequenced in a study of CD4 T cells in relation to SARS-CoV-2 and coronaviruses. Unexposed donor CD4+ T cells date from about 2011-2018, before the COVID-19 pandemic. The cells were cultured for less than twelve days before CD4+ T cells were isolated. Their antigen targets remain unknown. Data came from immunoSEQ multiplex PCR; TCRdb stores just in-frame clones and leaves some out. This repertoire shows tens of thousands of clones, 75% to 85% found once; its top ten account for just over 20%. The sample comprised CD4+ T cells from PBMCs, cultured in vitro. Receptors originate from a human donor in good health.

V gene TRBV6-2 or TRBV6-3 combines with J gene TRBJ2-7; TRBD1 or TRBD2 may be the D gene (5 bases each). Germline CDR1 and CDR2: MNHEY and SVGEGT. The CDR3 runs 11 residues. V lost 3 bases to trimming and J lost 7 bases, with 7 bases between them. In DNA form, the CDR3 reads TGTGCCAGCAGTTATGGGGGAGAGCAGTACTTC. Protein product: CASSYGGEQYF.

V usage is TRBV5-5 and J usage is TRBJ2-5; TRBD2 matches at 7 bases. Trimming took 5 bases from V and 6 from J; bases not matched to a gene: 16. Germline CDR1 is SGHKS and CDR2 is YYEKEE (reference sequence). This CDR3 is built from 16 residues. The CDR3 region is CASSFTGTKRGKTQYF. The CDR3, as DNA: TGTGCCAGCAGTTTTACCGGGACTAAAAGAGGGAAGACCCAGTACTTC.

The V call is TRBV18, the J call TRBJ2-2, with 10 bases lining up with TRBD2. V gave up 2 bases and J gave up 6 bases; unmatched junction bases: 6. Germline V CDR1 and CDR2: KGHSH, LQKENI. This CDR3 has 16 residues. This CDR3 is CASSPGLAGAAGELFF. CDR3 coding DNA: TGTGCCAGCTCACCAGGGCTAGCGGGAGCGGCCGGGGAGCTGTTTTTT.

The chain recombines TRBV19 with TRBJ1-6; D is perhaps TRBD1 (5 bases). Germline V lookup: CDR1 LNHDA, CDR2 SQIVND (reference sequence). Trimming shortened V by 4 bases and J by 6 bases, and 13 bases separated the two germline ends. The CDR3 runs 15 residues. CDR3 DNA: TGTGCCAGTAGTACGACAGTTAGTCCTAATTCACCCCTCCACTTT. Encoded protein: CASSTTVSPNSPLHF.

This clone was seen just once. The rearrangement joins TRBV10-3 to TRBJ1-4; TRBD1 aligns across 8 bases. Unmatched junction bases numbered 4, after V lost 3 bases and J lost 7 bases. CDR1 and CDR2 from the germline V gene are ENHRY and SYGVKD. CDR3 length: 14 residues. DNA for the CDR3: TGTGCCATCAGTGAAGGGACAGGAGGTGAAAAACTGTTTTTT. This gives the protein CAISEGTGGEKLFF.

The rearrangement uses TRBV11-3 and TRBJ2-2, with 7 bases lining up with TRBD1. The CDR3 is made up of 16 amino acids. Germline CDR1 reads SGHNT; CDR2 reads YENEEA. V was clipped by 5 bases and J by 5 bases; unmatched bases: 11. CDR3 DNA sequence: TGTGCCAGCAGCCCTAATCCGGGACAGCTGACCGGGGAGCTGTTTTTT. Translated, it gives CASSPNPGQLTGELFF. The full variable domain, completed using reference TRBV11-3 and TRBJ2-2, is EAGVVQSPRYKIIEKKQPVAFWCNPISGHNTLYWYLQNLGQGPELLIRYENEEAVDDSQLPKDRFSAERLKGVDSTLKIQPAELGDSAVYLCASSPNPGQLTGELFFGEGSRLTVL.

CDR3 protein: CASSLTGQVAYEQYF. The CDR3 region has the DNA TGTGCCAGCAGCCTCACGGGACAGGTCGCGTACGAGCAGTACTTC. This chain links TRBV11-1 with TRBJ2-7, with TRBD1 matching over 8 bases. In germline, CDR1 is SGHAT, CDR2 FQDESV (reference sequence). J lost 4 bases, V lost 5 bases, and 10 bases had no gene match. This CDR3 has 15 residues.

The V and J genes are TRBV19 and TRBJ2-1; TRBD2 aligns across 14 bases. The CDR3 runs to 15 residues. In germline, CDR1 is LNHDA, CDR2 SQIVND (reference sequence). J gave up 9 bases and V 3 bases, and 4 bases lay outside the gene matches. CDR3 in amino acids: CASSIRLAGGAEQFF. The CDR3 DNA sequence: TGTGCCAGTAGTATCCGACTAGCGGGGGGGGCTGAGCAGTTCTTC.

The chain recombines TRBV10-3 with TRBJ2-7; 9 bases map to TRBD1. Unmatched junction bases numbered 5, after V lost 6 bases and J lost 2 bases. This CDR3 has 14 residues. Germline V CDR1 and CDR2: ENHRY, SYGVKD. CDR3 coding DNA: TGTGCCATCAGCCCGGACAGGGGTGCCTACGAGCAGTACTTC. It yields the protein CAISPDRGAYEQYF.

J is TRBJ2-1 and V is TRBV10-3, with D perhaps matching TRBD2 (6 bases). In germline, CDR1 is ENHRY, CDR2 SYGVKD. V was clipped by 7 bases and J by 2 bases, with 9 bases between them. The CDR3 is made up of 13 amino acids. The CDR3 reads CAITSVTYNEQFF. In DNA form, the CDR3 reads TGTGCCATCACTAGCGTTACCTACAATGAGCAGTTCTTC.

The genes are TRBV9 and TRBJ1-2; D gene uncertain. The germline V and J ends were trimmed by 4 bases and 7 bases, with 11 bases remaining between them. Germline lookup yields CDR1 SGDLS and CDR2 YYNGEE. This CDR3 has 12 amino acids. CDR3 region: CASSPSKGGYTF. The DNA of the CDR3 is TGTGCCAGCAGCCCGAGTAAGGGTGGCTACACCTTC. The complete variable domain, with remaining parts taken from reference TRBV9 and TRBJ1-2, reads DSGVTQTPKHLITATGQRVTLRCSPRSGDLSVYWYQQSLDQGLQFLIQYYNGEERAKGNILERFSAQQFPDLHSELNLSSLELGDSALYFCASSPSKGGYTFGSGTRLTVV.

The rearrangement links TRBV3-1 (or the pseudogene TRBV3-2) to TRBJ2-1; TRBD2 is a possible D gene (6 bases). The CDR3 runs 12 residues. Trimming left V 3 bases short and J 7 bases short, with 7 bases between. Germline assignment: CDR1 LGHDT and CDR2 YNNKEL (reference sequence). CDR3 DNA: TGTGCCAGCAGCCATAGCGGAAATGAGCAGTTCTTC. Its translation: CASSHSGNEQFF.

The chain has TRBV9 and TRBJ2-2; D call uncertain. CDR3 length: 13 residues. The V end was cut by 3 bases, the J end by 8 bases, with 11 bases between. The germline gives CDR1 SGDLS, CDR2 YYNGEE. The chain's CDR3 is CASSDKYQGELFF. CDR3 nucleotides: TGTGCCAGCAGCGACAAATATCAGGGGGAGCTGTTTTTT. Variable domain in full (rest from reference TRBV9 and TRBJ2-2): DSGVTQTPKHLITATGQRVTLRCSPRSGDLSVYWYQQSLDQGLQFLIQYYNGEERAKGNILERFSAQQFPDLHSELNLSSLELGDSALYFCASSDKYQGELFFGEGSRLTVL.

CDR3 DNA sequence: TGTGCCAGCAGCCCCGGGACTAGGATAAGCACGCAGTATTTT. As protein: CASSPGTRISTQYF. This chain links TRBV6-2 or TRBV6-3 with TRBJ2-3, with 8 bases that match TRBD2. The ends lost 6 bases at V and 9 bases at J; junction bases unmatched: 11. CDR1 is MNHEY and CDR2 is SVGEGT in the germline V gene. This CDR3 spans 14 amino acids.

The sample holds one count of this clone. The rearrangement uses TRBV6-5 and TRBJ2-1; possible D gene TRBD2, 6 bases. CDR1 is MNHEY, CDR2 SVGAGI, per germline. Deletions cut 5 bases from V and 2 bases from J, with 13 bases between. The CDR3 loop spans 15 amino acids. The CDR3 sequence: CASSQRSGAYNEQFF. The CDR3 nucleotides are TGTGCCAGCAGTCAACGTAGCGGAGCCTACAATGAGCAGTTCTTC.

The genes are TRBV5-1 and TRBJ1-6, with D perhaps TRBD1 (5 bases). Germline assignment: CDR1 SGHRS and CDR2 YFSETQ. The CDR3 extends over 16 amino acids. V lost 0 bases to trimming and J lost 7 bases, with 14 bases between them. In nucleotides, the CDR3 is TGCGCCAGCAGCTTGGGAGGCAGGGCGGTGAATTCACCCCTCCACTTT. It yields the protein CASSLGGRAVNSPLHF.

The rearrangement links TRBV5-1 to TRBJ2-5, with 7 bases matching TRBD1. From germline, CDR1 is SGHRS and CDR2 YFSETQ. J was trimmed by 1 base and V by 2 bases; bases with no gene match: 2. The CDR3 loop spans 14 amino acids. This CDR3 reads CASSFRDSQETQYF. The CDR3, as DNA: TGCGCCAGCAGCTTCCGGGACAGCCAAGAGACCCAGTACTTC. Filled out from reference TRBV5-1 and TRBJ2-5, the complete variable domain reads KAGVTQTPRYLIKTRGQQVTLSCSPISGHRSVSWYQQTPGQGLQFLFEYFSETQRNKGNFPGRFSGRQFSNSRSEMNVSTLELGDSALYLCASSFRDSQETQYFGPGTRLLVL.

The rearrangement joins TRBV5-1 to TRBJ2-5; perhaps TRBD2 as D (5 bases). The V end was cut by 2 bases, the J end by 1 base, with 6 bases between. This CDR3 has 13 amino acids. The germline V gene encodes CDR1 SGHRS and CDR2 YFSETQ. CDR3 sequence: CASSFGLQETQYF. The CDR3 DNA follows: TGCGCCAGCAGCTTTGGACTCCAAGAGACCCAGTACTTC.

This chain connects TRBV28 to TRBJ1-2; D perhaps matches TRBD1 (5 bases). This CDR3 has 14 residues. Germline V gives CDR1 MDHEN, CDR2 SYDVKM. V lost 2 bases to trimming and J lost 2 bases, with 9 bases between them. CDR3 nucleotides: TGTGCCAGCAGTTTAGTTGCAGGGAACTATGGCTACACCTTC. It translates to CASSLVAGNYGYTF.

The chain joins TRBV6-7 to TRBJ1-3; 8 positions agree with TRBD1. TRBV6-7 is an open reading frame, and its role is uncertain. The CDR3 totals 17 residues. The junction had 9 bases not matched to a gene; V was cut back by 5 bases and J by 0 bases. The CDR3 loop is CASSTRTGISSGNTIYF. For the CDR3, the DNA is TGTGCCAGCAGTACCCGGACAGGGATAAGCTCTGGAAACACCATATATTTT.

Concerning this clone itself: Germline is not matched at one junction end, which may reflect a read error. The same CDR3 also results from other DNA sequences found in this sample. The chain carries TRBV6-5 and TRBJ1-3; D is uncertain. In germline, CDR1 is MNHEY, CDR2 SVGAGI. The CDR3 runs 14 residues. CDR3 in DNA: TGTGCCAGCAGTTACTCCCCGATACGAGACACTATATATTTT. This codes for CASSYSPIRDTIYF.

This clone has just a few counts. The rearrangement joins TRBV10-3 to TRBJ2-1, with 8 nucleotides matching TRBD2. Germline V lookup: CDR1 ENHRY, CDR2 SYGVKD. The length of the CDR3 is 15 residues. J lost 3 bases, V lost 4 bases, and 5 bases had no gene match. The CDR3 here is CAISGGGGLYNEQFF. CDR3 coding DNA: TGTGCCATCAGTGGAGGCGGGGGGCTCTACAATGAGCAGTTCTTC.

This chain joins TRBV10-3 and TRBJ2-3, with TRBD2 matching over 10 bases. This CDR3 region has 16 residues. Germline assignment: CDR1 ENHRY and CDR2 SYGVKD. V shed 3 bases and J 3 bases; nucleotides not matched to a gene: 6. The chain's CDR3 is CAISDRGLASTDTQYF. CDR3 nucleotide sequence: TGTGCCATCAGTGACAGGGGACTAGCGAGTACAGATACGCAGTATTTT.

This clone appeared a single time. The CDR3 loop reads CASSLQGINYEQYF. CDR3 DNA sequence: TGTGCCAGCAGTTTACAGGGGATTAACTACGAGCAGTACTTC. J is TRBJ2-7 and V is TRBV27; D might be TRBD1 (6 bases). Trimming removed 2 bases at V and 3 bases at J, with 11 bases between. The CDR3 length is 14 residues. CDR1 is MNHEY, CDR2 SMNVEV, per germline (reference sequence).

This clone was observed a few times. The chain links TRBV4-1 to TRBJ1-5; D is possibly TRBD1 (6 bases). V was pared by 1 base and J by 3 bases, with 16 bases between. CDR1 and CDR2 from the germline V gene are MGHRA and YSYEKL. CDR3 length: 17 residues. The CDR3, as DNA: TGCGCCAGCAGCCAAGGGCGACAGGCGAGGAACAATCAGCCCCAGCATTTT. Amino acids: CASSQGRQARNNQPQHF.

Only one count was recorded for this clone. The V gene is TRBV11-2, the J gene TRBJ2-5; the match to TRBD1 covers 8 bases. The ends lost 3 bases at V and 4 bases at J; junction bases unmatched: 4. CDR1 SGHAT and CDR2 FQNNGV come from the germline V gene. The CDR3 covers 14 residues. The CDR3 reads CASSFQGAGETQYF. Written as DNA, the CDR3 is TGTGCCAGCAGCTTCCAGGGGGCGGGAGAGACCCAGTACTTC.

This rearrangement joins TRBV5-1 to TRBJ2-1, with unresolved D. Between the trimmed V and J ends, which lost 0 bases and 6 bases, there was a span of 10 bases. Germline V gene lookup returns CDR1 SGHRS and CDR2 YFSETQ. The CDR3 spans 14 residues. CDR3 residues: CASSLDNWGNEQFF. CDR3 nucleotides: TGCGCCAGCAGCTTGGACAATTGGGGCAATGAGCAGTTCTTC.

V usage is TRBV19 and J usage is TRBJ1-4, with TRBD1 identical over 9 bases. This CDR3 contains 15 residues. V lost 7 bases, J lost 5 bases, and 8 bases stayed unmatched. The germline V gene encodes CDR1 LNHDA and CDR2 SQIVND (reference sequence). The CDR3 DNA is TGTGCCAGTATGGAGTTCGGGACAGGGAATGAAAAACTGTTTTTT. Translating it yields CASMEFGTGNEKLFF.

The CDR3 protein is CANIVSRNTEAFF. CDR3 in DNA: TGTGCCAATATTGTGAGTAGGAACACTGAAGCTTTCTTT. The V gene is TRBV24-1, the J gene TRBJ1-1, with D uncertain. CDR3 length equals 13 residues. Germline CDR1 reads KGHDR; CDR2 reads SFDVKD. V lost 11 bases and J lost 1, with 13 bases in between.

V gene TRBV4-3 combines with J gene TRBJ1-5; no clear D gene. The CDR3 consists of 13 residues. CDR1 is LGHNA, CDR2 YSLEER, per germline. Between the trimmed V and J ends, which lost 4 bases and 5 bases, there was a span of 9 bases. DNA for the CDR3: TGCGCCAGCAGCCCATCGTACGATCAGCCCCAGCATTTT. The encoded protein is CASSPSYDQPQHF.